A single sample is the source of the 2 T cell receptor beta chains below, sequenced in a study of cytomegalovirus exposure and HLA in healthy donors. Use of 60 Vbeta and 13 Jbeta primers characterized the PCR. Sequencing used immunoSEQ multiplex PCR; TCRdb keeps in-frame clones, though not all of them. Altogether about 160,000 clones are present, roughly 80% being singletons, with the ten largest covering about 6.3%. Sequences were obtained from PBMCs. These receptors were obtained from a male donor in good health and CMV-seropositive.

The chain has TRBV7-9 and TRBJ2-2; 12 nucleotides agree with TRBD1. The CDR3 spans 16 residues. Unmatched junction bases numbered 8, after V lost 5 bases and J lost 7 bases. Germline assignment: CDR1 SEHNR and CDR2 FQNEAQ (reference sequence). CDR3 protein: CASSPGQGAINGELFF. DNA of the CDR3: TGTGCCAGCAGCCCGGGACAGGGGGCGATTAACGGGGAGCTGTTTTTT.

The chain couples TRBV5-8 to TRBJ1-2, with D unclear. CDR3 length equals 15 residues. V shed 4 bases and J shed 5 bases, with 18 bases lying between them. Germline V gene sequence: CDR1 SGHTS, CDR2 YDEGEE. The DNA of the CDR3 is TGTGCCAGCAGCCTGTCGTCTGGGCGTGGGTATGGCTACACCTTC. As protein: CASSLSSGRGYGYTF.